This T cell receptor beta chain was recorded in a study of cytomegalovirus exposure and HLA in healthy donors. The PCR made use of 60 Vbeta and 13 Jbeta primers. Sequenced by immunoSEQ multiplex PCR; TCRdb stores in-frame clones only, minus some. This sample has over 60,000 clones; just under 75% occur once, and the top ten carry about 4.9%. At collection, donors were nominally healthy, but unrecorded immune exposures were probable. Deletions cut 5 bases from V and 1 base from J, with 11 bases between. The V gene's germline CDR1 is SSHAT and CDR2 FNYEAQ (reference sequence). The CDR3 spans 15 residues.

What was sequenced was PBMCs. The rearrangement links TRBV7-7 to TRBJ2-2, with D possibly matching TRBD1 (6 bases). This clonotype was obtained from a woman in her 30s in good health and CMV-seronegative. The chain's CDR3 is CASSADRKNTGELFF. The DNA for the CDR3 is TGTGCCAGCAGCGCAGACAGGAAGAACACCGGGGAGCTGTTTTTT.